This is a list of T cell receptor beta chains from one sample in a study of beta chain features in type 1 diabetes. TCRdb's table, derived via immunoSEQ multiplex PCR, lists solely in-frame clones and lacks some. The sample holds about 660,000 clones, about 14% seen once. Sequencing was carried out using naive CD4+ T cells from blood. Receptor source: a man between 18 and 29 years old with type 1 diabetes. CDR3s include the opening cysteine and the closing phenylalanine or tryptophan. D genes are given only for firm matches. For some rows the clone size is stated as once, few or many, or as a class when expanded; others skip it.

D: .; V: TRBV29-1; J: TRBJ2-1; size: .; CDR3: CSVESQKTALSYNEQFF; DNA: TGCAGCGTTGAGTCCCAAAAGACGGCACTGAGCTACAATGAGCAGTTCTTC
D: .; V: TRBV15; J: TRBJ2-5; size: few; CDR3: CATSRDRGETQYF; DNA: TGTGCCACCAGCAGAGATAGGGGGGAGACCCAGTACTTC
D: .; V: TRBV14; J: TRBJ1-1; size: few; CDR3: CASSQTRGSTEAFF; DNA: TGTGCCAGCAGCCAGACTCGGGGGAGCACTGAAGCTTTCTTT
D: .; V: TRBV6-5; J: TRBJ2-1; size: .; CDR3: CASSYDSGAYNEQFF; DNA: TGTGCCAGCAGTTACGATAGCGGTGCCTACAATGAGCAGTTCTTC
D: .; V: TRBV2; J: TRBJ1-5; size: few; CDR3: CASSEEEGQNQPQHF; DNA: TGTGCCAGCAGTGAAGAGGAGGGGCAAAATCAGCCCCAGCATTTT
D: .; V: TRBV7-9; J: TRBJ2-7; size: few; CDR3: CASSLVWERSYEQYF; DNA: TGTGCCAGCAGCTTAGTCTGGGAGAGATCCTACGAGCAGTACTTC
D: .; V: TRBV7-2; J: TRBJ2-2; size: few; CDR3: CASSVYRTGELFF; DNA: TGTGCCAGCAGCGTTTACAGGACCGGGGAGCTGTTTTTT
D: .; V: TRBV20-1; J: TRBJ1-2; size: .; CDR3: CSAGRGLGYTF; DNA: TGCAGTGCCGGTCGGGGGTTAGGCTACACCTTC
D: .; V: TRBV18; J: TRBJ2-5; size: few; CDR3: CASSPEGQETQYF; DNA: TGTGCCAGCTCACCAGAGGGTCAAGAGACCCAGTACTTC
D: .; V: TRBV4-2; J: TRBJ2-7; size: .; CDR3: CASSQEEYEQYF; DNA: TGTGCCAGCAGCCAAGAAGAGTACGAGCAGTACTTC
D: TRBD1; V: TRBV7-6; J: TRBJ2-3; size: .; CDR3: CASSSGQGPDTQYF; DNA: TGTGCCAGCAGCTCCGGACAGGGCCCAGATACGCAGTATTTT
D: TRBD2; V: TRBV6-1; J: TRBJ2-1; size: few; CDR3: CASSPNPTSVSPFF; DNA: TGTGCCAGCAGTCCGAACCCGACTAGCGTCTCTCCGTTCTTC
D: .; V: TRBV29-1; J: TRBJ1-1; size: few; CDR3: CSVEATRGDTEAFF; DNA: TGCAGCGTTGAGGCGACCCGGGGAGATACTGAAGCTTTCTTT
D: TRBD1; V: TRBV10-3; J: TRBJ1-4; size: few; CDR3: CAISDRGGDEKLFF; DNA: TGTGCCATCAGCGACAGGGGAGGGGACGAAAAACTGTTTTTT
D: TRBD2; V: TRBV30; J: TRBJ2-1; size: .; CDR3: CAWAMRLARPRQQFF; DNA: TGTGCCTGGGCAATGCGACTAGCGCGGCCTCGGCAGCAGTTCTTC